This T cell receptor beta chain was sequenced in a study of cytomegalovirus exposure and HLA in healthy donors. This clone came up a few times. Its target is not known. Primers included in the PCR were 60 Vbeta and 13 Jbeta primers. Here immunoSEQ multiplex PCR was the method, and the copy in TCRdb shows in-frame clones only, minus some. The sample records 150,000 or so clones, 80% being singletons. CDR3 length: 15 residues. Trimming stripped 8 bases from V and 2 bases from J, with 15 bases between. Germline V lookup: CDR1 KGHSH, CDR2 LQKENI. Study results and caveats: HLA alleles showed associations with about 17,000 TCR beta sequences in a later analysis, at a 0.05 false discovery rate.

The source is a man aged 25-40 years in good health and CMV-seropositive. The chain joins TRBV18 to TRBJ1-4; D remains unclear. Sequenced sample: PBMCs. This CDR3 is CASQREVRTNEKLFF. The DNA of the CDR3 is TGTGCCAGCCAGCGGGAGGTGCGGACTAATGAAAAACTGTTTTTT.